This T cell receptor beta chain was retrieved from a study of response to subunit inactivated influenza vaccine. Study-wide results and limits: Seasonal influenza vaccination, on each occasion, was suggested by the authors to recruit few new T cells.

TCRdb analysed the RT-PCR reads with MiXCR anew, one entry per CDR3 protein. In the table there are hundreds of thousands of distinct CDR3 sequences, about 18% of which are singletons. This clonotype was seen ten or more times. The antigen is unknown. Trimming removed 0 bases from V and 5 bases from J; junction bases left unmatched: 0. The CDR3 is 12 amino acids. From germline, CDR1 is SQVTM and CDR2 ANQGSEA. This TCR was recovered from a man aged 50 to 60 who received an inactivated influenza vaccine. The sample was PBMCs from blood, taken about 5 days after vaccination. V usage is TRBV29-1 and J usage is TRBJ2-5; the match to TRBD2 covers 7 bases. The CDR3, as DNA: TGCAGCGTTGAAGAACTAGCGGAGACCCAGTACTTC. Residues: CSVEELAETQYF.